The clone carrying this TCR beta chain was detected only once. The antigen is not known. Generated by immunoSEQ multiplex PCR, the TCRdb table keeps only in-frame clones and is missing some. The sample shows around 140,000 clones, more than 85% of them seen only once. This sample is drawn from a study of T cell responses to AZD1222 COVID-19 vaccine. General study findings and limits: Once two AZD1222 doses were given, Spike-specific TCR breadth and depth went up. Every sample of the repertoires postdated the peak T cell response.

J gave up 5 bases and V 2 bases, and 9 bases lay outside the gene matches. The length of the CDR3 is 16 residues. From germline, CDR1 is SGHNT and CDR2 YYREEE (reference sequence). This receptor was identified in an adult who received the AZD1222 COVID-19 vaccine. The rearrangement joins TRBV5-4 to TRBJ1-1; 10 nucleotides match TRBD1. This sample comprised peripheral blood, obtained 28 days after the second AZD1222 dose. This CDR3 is CASSFGDRGPKTEAFF. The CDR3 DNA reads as TGTGCCAGCAGCTTCGGCGACAGGGGGCCGAAGACTGAAGCTTTCTTT.